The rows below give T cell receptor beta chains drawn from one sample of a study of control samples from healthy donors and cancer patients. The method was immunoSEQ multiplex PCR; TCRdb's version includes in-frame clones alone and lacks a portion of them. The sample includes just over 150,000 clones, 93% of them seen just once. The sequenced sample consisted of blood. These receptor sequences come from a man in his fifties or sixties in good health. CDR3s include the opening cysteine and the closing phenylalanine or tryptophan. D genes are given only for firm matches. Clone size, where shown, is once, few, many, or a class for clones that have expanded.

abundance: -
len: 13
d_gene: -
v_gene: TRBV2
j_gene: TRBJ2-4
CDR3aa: CASGGLAKNIQYF
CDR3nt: TGTGCCAGCGGGGGACTAGCCAAAAACATTCAGTACTTC

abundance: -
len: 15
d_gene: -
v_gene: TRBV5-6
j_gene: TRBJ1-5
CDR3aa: CASSPNGAGNQPQHF
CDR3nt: TGTGCCAGCAGCCCCAATGGGGCGGGCAATCAGCCCCAGCATTTT

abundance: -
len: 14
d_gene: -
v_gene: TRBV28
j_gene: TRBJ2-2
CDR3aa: CASSVGLTTGELFF
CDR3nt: TGTGCCAGCTCCGTGGGACTTACCACCGGGGAGCTGTTTTTT

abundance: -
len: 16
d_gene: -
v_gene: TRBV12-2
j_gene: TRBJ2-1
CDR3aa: CASRVGAYRGYNEQFF
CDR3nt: TGTGCAAGTCGGGTCGGAGCGTATAGGGGTTACAATGAGCAGTTCTTC

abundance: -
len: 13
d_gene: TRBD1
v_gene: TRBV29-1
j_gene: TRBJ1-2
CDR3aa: CSVAKGANYGYTF
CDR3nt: TGCAGCGTTGCTAAGGGGGCGAACTATGGCTACACCTTC

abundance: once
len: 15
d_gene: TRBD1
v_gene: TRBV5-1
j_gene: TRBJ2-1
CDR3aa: CASSLSGTDHNEQFF
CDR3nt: TGCGCCAGCAGCTTATCCGGGACAGACCACAATGAGCAGTTCTTC

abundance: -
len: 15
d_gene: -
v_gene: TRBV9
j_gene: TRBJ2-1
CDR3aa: CASSSGTAVYNEQFF
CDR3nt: TGTGCCAGCAGCTCAGGGACTGCAGTATACAATGAGCAGTTCTTC

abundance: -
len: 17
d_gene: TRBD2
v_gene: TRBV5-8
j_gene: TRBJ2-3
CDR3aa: CASSFSLTSGVTDTQYF
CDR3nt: TGTGCCAGCAGCTTTAGTTTGACTAGCGGAGTCACAGATACGCAGTATTTT

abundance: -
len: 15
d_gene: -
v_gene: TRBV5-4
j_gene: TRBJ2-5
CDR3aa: CASSFTVARQETQYF
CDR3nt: TGTGCCAGCAGCTTCACGGTTGCGAGGCAAGAGACCCAGTACTTC

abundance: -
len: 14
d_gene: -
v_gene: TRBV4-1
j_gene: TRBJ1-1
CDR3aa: CASSRDNSNTEAFF
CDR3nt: TGCGCCAGCAGCCGGGACAACTCGAACACTGAAGCTTTCTTT

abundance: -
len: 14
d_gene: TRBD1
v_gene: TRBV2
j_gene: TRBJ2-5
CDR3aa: CASREGQGLGTQYF
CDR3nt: TGTGCCAGCAGGGAAGGACAGGGCCTTGGGACCCAGTACTTC

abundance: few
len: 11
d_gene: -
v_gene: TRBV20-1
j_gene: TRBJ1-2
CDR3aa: CSALWGNGYTF
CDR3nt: TGCAGTGCTCTATGGGGGAATGGCTACACCTTC

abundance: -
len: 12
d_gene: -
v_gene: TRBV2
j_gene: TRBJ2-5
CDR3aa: CASLIWGETQYF
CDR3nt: TGTGCCAGCCTAATATGGGGTGAGACCCAGTACTTC

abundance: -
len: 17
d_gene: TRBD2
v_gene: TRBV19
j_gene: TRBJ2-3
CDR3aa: CASSGGSGNANTDTQYF
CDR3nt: TGTGCCAGTAGTGGCGGGAGCGGTAATGCGAACACAGATACGCAGTATTTT

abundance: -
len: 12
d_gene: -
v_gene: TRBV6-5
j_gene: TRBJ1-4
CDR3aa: CASSRVEEKLFF
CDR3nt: TGTGCCAGCAGCCGGGTCGAGGAAAAACTGTTTTTT

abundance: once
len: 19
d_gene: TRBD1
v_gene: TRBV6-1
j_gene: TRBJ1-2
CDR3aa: CASSEFFRDRGFNDYGYTF
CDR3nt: TGTGCCAGCAGTGAATTTTTTAGGGACAGGGGATTCAACGACTATGGCTACACCTTC

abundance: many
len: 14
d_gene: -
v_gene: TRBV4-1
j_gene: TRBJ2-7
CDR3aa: CASSPEPGTYEQYF
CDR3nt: TGCGCCAGCAGCCCCGAGCCGGGTACCTACGAGCAGTACTTC

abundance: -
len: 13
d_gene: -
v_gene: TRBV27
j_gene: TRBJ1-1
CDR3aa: CASSLHREAEAFF
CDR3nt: TGTGCCAGCAGCCTTCACAGGGAGGCTGAAGCTTTCTTT

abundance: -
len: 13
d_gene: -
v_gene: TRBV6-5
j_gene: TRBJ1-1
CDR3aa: CASLQVTNTEAFF
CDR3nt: TGTGCCAGCCTGCAGGTGACGAACACTGAAGCTTTCTTT

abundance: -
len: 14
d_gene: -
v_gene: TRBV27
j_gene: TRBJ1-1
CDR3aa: CASSFRGTNTEAFF
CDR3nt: TGTGCCAGCAGTTTTCGGGGAACGAACACTGAAGCTTTCTTT

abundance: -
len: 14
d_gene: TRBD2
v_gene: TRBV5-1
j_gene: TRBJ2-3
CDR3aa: CASMTSGSTDTQYF
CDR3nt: TGCGCCAGCATGACTAGCGGGAGCACAGATACGCAGTATTTT

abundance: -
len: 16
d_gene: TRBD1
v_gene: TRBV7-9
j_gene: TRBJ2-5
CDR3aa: CASSLRGTGVGETQYF
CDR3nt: TGTGCCAGCAGCTTAAGGGGGACAGGGGTGGGAGAGACCCAGTACTTC

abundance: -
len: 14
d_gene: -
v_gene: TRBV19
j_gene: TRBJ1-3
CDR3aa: CASSPDRDPYTIYF
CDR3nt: TGTGCCAGTAGTCCGGACCGGGACCCGTACACCATATATTTT

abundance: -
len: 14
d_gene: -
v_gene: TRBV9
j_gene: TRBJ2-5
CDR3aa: CASSVAPRSETQYF
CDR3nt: TGTGCCAGCAGCGTAGCGCCTAGGTCAGAGACCCAGTACTTC

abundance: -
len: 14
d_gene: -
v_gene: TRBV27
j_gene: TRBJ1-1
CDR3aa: CASTSGLANTEAFF
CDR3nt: TGTGCCAGCACCTCAGGGTTGGCGAACACTGAAGCTTTCTTT

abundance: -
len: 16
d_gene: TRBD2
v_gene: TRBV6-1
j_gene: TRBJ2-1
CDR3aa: CASSVHASGSLGEQFF
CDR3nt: TGTGCCAGCAGTGTGCACGCTAGCGGGTCCCTTGGTGAGCAGTTCTTC

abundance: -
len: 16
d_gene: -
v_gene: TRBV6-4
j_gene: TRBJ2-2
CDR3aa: CASSDSRQTNTGELFF
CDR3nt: TGTGCCAGCAGTGACTCGAGGCAGACTAACACCGGGGAGCTGTTTTTT

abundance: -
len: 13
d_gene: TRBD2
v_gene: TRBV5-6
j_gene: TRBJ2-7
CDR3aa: CASSWGTSGEQYF
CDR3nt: TGTGCCAGCAGCTGGGGGACTAGCGGGGAGCAGTACTTC

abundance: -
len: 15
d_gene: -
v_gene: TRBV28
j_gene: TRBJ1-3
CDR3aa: CASSWRRVSGNTIYF
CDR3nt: TGTGCCAGCAGTTGGCGCAGGGTAAGCGGAAACACCATATATTTT

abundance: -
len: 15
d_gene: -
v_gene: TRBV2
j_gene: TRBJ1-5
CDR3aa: CASRGSDYSNQPQHF
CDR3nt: TGTGCCAGCAGGGGCAGCGACTACAGCAATCAGCCCCAGCATTTT

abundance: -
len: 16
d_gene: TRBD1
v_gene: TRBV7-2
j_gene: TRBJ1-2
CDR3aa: CASSATGTGGGYGYTF
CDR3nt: TGTGCCAGCAGCGCAACCGGGACAGGGGGCGGGTATGGCTACACCTTC

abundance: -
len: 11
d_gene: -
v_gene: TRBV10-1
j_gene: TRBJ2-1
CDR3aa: CASSGADEQFF
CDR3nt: TGCGCCAGCTCAGGGGCAGATGAGCAGTTCTTC

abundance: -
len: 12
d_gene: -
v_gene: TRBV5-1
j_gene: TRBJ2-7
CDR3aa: CASSEDYYEQYF
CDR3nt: TGCGCCAGCAGCGAGGACTACTACGAGCAGTACTTC

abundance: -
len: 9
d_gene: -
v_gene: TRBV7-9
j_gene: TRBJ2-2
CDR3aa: CASSGELFF
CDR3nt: TGTGCCAGCAGTGGGGAGCTGTTTTTT

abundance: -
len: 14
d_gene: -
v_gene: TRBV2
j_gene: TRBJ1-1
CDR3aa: CASSDGGLNTEAFF
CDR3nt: TGTGCCAGCAGTGATGGAGGTTTGAACACTGAAGCTTTCTTT

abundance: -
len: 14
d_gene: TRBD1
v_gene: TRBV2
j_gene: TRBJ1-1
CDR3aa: CASRGQVLNTEAFF
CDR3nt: TGTGCCAGCAGGGGACAGGTCCTGAACACTGAAGCTTTCTTT

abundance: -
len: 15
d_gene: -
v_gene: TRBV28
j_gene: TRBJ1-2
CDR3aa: CASSPPGRANYGYTF
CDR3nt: TGTGCCAGCAGTCCTCCCGGCAGGGCTAACTATGGCTACACCTTC

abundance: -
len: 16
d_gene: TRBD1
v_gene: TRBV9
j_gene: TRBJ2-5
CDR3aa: CASSASLQGASETQYF
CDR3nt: TGTGCCAGCAGCGCTTCTCTTCAGGGGGCATCGGAGACCCAGTACTTC

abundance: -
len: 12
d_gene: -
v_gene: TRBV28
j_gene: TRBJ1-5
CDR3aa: CASSQIFQPQHF
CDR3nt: TGTGCCAGCAGCCAAATATTCCAGCCCCAGCATTTT

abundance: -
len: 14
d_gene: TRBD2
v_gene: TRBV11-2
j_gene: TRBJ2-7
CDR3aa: CASSAGTTNYEQYF
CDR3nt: TGTGCCAGCAGCGCGGGGACTACCAACTACGAGCAGTACTTC

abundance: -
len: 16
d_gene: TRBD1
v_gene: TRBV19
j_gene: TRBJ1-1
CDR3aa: CASSPDRTGMNTEAFF
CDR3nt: TGTGCCAGTAGCCCCGACCGGACAGGGATGAACACTGAAGCTTTCTTT

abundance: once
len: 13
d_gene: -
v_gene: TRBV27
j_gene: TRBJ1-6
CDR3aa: CASSPPSNSPLHF
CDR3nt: TGTGCCAGCAGTCCACCCTCGAATTCACCCCTCCACTTT

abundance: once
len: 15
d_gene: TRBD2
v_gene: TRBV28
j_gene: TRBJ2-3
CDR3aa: CASSWGGRATDTQYF
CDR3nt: TGTGCCAGCAGTTGGGGCGGGAGGGCCACAGATACGCAGTATTTT

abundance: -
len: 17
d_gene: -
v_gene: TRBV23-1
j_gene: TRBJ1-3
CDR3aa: CASSQSGGRISGNTIYF
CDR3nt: TGCGCCAGCAGTCAATCTGGGGGGCGAATCTCTGGAAACACCATATATTTT

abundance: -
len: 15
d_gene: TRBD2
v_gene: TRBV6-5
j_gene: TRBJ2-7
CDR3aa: CASSYGGSTTYEQYF
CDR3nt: TGTGCCAGCAGTTATGGCGGGAGCACTACCTACGAGCAGTACTTC

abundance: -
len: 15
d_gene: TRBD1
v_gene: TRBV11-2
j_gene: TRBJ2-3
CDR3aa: CASSPGQEYTDTQYF
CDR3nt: TGTGCCAGCAGCCCCGGACAGGAATACACAGATACGCAGTATTTT

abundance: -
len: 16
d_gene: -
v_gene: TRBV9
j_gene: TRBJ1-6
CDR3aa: CASSVTDSSYNSPLHF
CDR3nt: TGTGCCAGCAGCGTAACGGACAGCTCCTATAATTCACCCCTCCACTTT

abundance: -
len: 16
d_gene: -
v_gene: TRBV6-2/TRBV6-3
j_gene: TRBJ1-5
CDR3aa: CASSYATGNSNQPQHF
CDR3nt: TGTGCCAGCAGTTACGCTACAGGGAATAGCAATCAGCCCCAGCATTTT

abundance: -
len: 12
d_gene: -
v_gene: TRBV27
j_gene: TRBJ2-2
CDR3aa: CASSEQGRELFF
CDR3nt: TGTGCCAGCAGTGAACAGGGCCGGGAGCTGTTTTTT

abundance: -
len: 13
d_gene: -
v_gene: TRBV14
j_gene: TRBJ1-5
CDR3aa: CASSLTGNQPQHF
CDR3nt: TGTGCCAGCAGCCTTACAGGGAATCAGCCCCAGCATTTT

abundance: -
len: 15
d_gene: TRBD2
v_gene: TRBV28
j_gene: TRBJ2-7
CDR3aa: CASSLLGGQLYEQYF
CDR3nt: TGTGCCAGCAGTTTATTGGGAGGGCAGCTTTACGAGCAGTACTTC

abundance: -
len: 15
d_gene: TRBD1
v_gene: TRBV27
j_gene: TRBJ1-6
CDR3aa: CASSLGQGFVSPLHF
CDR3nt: TGTGCCAGCAGTCTAGGACAGGGGTTCGTTTCACCCCTCCACTTT

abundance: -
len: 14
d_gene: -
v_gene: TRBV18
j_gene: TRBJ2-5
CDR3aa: CASSPTPLEETQYF
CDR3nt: TGTGCCAGCTCACCCACCCCTCTGGAAGAGACCCAGTACTTC

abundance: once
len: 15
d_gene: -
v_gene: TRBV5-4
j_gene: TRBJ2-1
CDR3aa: CASSPQVLDHNEQFF
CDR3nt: TGTGCCAGCAGCCCTCAGGTCCTCGACCACAATGAGCAGTTCTTC

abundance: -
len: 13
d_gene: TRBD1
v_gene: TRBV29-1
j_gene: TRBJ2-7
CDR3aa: CSVDGTGSHEQYF
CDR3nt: TGCAGCGTTGACGGGACAGGGAGTCACGAGCAGTACTTC

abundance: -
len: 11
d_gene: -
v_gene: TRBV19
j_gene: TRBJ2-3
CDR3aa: CASTQGDTQYF
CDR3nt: TGTGCCAGCACCCAAGGAGATACGCAGTATTTT

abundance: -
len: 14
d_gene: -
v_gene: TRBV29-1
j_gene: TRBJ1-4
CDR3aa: CSVRGLATNEKLFF
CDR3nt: TGCAGCGTTCGGGGACTCGCAACTAATGAAAAACTGTTTTTT

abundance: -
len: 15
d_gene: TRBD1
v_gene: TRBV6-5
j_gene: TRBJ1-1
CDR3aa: CASSRGTGVNTEAFF
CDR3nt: TGTGCCAGCAGTCGGGGGACAGGGGTGAACACTGAAGCTTTCTTT

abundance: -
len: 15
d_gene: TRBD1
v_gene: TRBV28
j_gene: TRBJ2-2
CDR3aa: CASSRGQMNTGELFF
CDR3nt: TGTGCCAGCAGTCGGGGACAGATGAACACCGGGGAGCTGTTTTTT